This T cell receptor beta chain derives from a study of Ad26.COV2.S vaccination and SARS-CoV-2 variants. Study-wide context: Each vaccinee took Ad26.COV2.S intramuscularly, once or twice 56 days apart.

Study-wide findings and caveats: Recipients of either vaccine or placebo displayed similar breadth of non-spike TCRs.

Of note for this clone: What it recognizes is unknown. Other DNA sequences in this sample translate to the same CDR3.

Here immunoSEQ multiplex PCR was the method, and the copy in TCRdb shows in-frame clones only, minus some. Here the sample spans hundreds of thousands of clones, 86% being singletons. Treatment described: 15 to 20 received Ad26.COV2.S at low or high dose, single or two shots; 5 received placebo; per-sample allocation not given. Samples were taken on day 63 after the first vaccine or placebo injection. The CDR3 has 14 residues. CDR1 MNHEY and CDR2 SMNVEV come from the germline V gene (reference sequence). Trimming at V came to 6 bases and at J to 2 bases, leaving 6 bases not matched to a gene. V gene TRBV27 combines with J gene TRBJ2-7; the match to TRBD1 covers 8 bases. Specimen: peripheral blood, collected in a trial of Ad26.COV2.S vaccine versus placebo. This sequence originates from a person aged 18-60 years who received the Ad26.COV2.S COVID-19 vaccine or a placebo. CDR3 in DNA: TGTGCCAGCAGCCTCGGACAGGGAACCTACGAGCAGTACTTC. It specifies CASSLGQGTYEQYF.